This T cell receptor beta chain was sequenced during a study of T cells after posttransplantation cyclophosphamide. The CDR3 sequence is 16 residues long. Unmatched junction bases numbered 12, after V lost 1 base and J lost 5 bases. Germline CDR1 and CDR2: SQVTM and ANQGSEA. Data came from immunoSEQ multiplex PCR; TCRdb stores just in-frame clones and leaves some out. The record shows around 10,000 clones for this sample, with no singletons present. Cyclophosphamide on days +3 and +4 followed busulfan-fludarabine conditioning and a marrow graft. This clone was found many times. The clonotype comes from a female patient aged 40-50 years who received an allogeneic stem cell transplant from a related donor, was CMV-positive, and had no GVHD. Some of these T cells may belong to the graft donor. The chain has TRBV29-1 and TRBJ2-7; 9 bases fit TRBD1. The source material was PBMCs, sampled after allogeneic stem cell transplant with posttransplant cyclophosphamide. The CDR3 coding sequence is TGCAGCGTTGAAGGTACAGGGACAGGGAGGTTCAACGAGCAGTACTTC. Encoded protein: CSVEGTGTGRFNEQYF.